These T cell receptor beta chains were read from a single sample in a study of early T cells in non-severe SARS-CoV-2 infection. TCRdb itself ran the 5' RACE reads through MiXCR, one entry per CDR3 protein. The data hold roughly 55,000 distinct CDR3 sequences, with more than 13% observed a single time. The sample in question was whole blood, obtained at baseline. Receptors originate from an adult who was a healthcare worker with PCR-confirmed SARS-CoV-2 infection or an uninfected control (not recorded which). Each CDR3 is given with its conserved first and last residue. The D gene is left open where the match is weak. Not all rows give a size; the values are once, few, many and, for expanded clones, a class.

>few|-|TRBJ1-6|TRBV27
CASSSGNRAHNSPLHF
TGTGCCAGCAGCTCGGGTAACAGGGCCCATAATTCACCCCTCCACTTT
>-|TRBD1|TRBJ2-5|TRBV7-8
CASGKTPGQGKTQYF
TGTGCCAGCGGCAAGACCCCCGGACAGGGGAAGACCCAGTACTTC
>many|-|TRBJ1-5|TRBV18
CASSPDKTKGNQPQHF
TGTGCCAGCTCACCGGATAAAACTAAGGGGAATCAGCCCCAGCATTTT
>few|-|TRBJ2-1|TRBV28
CASRERGDEQFF
TGTGCCAGCAGAGAAAGGGGGGATGAGCAGTTCTTC
>many|TRBD1|TRBJ1-1|TRBV28
CASKTTGGRKNTEAFF
TGTGCCAGTAAAACCACAGGGGGAAGAAAGAACACTGAAGCTTTCTTT
>-|-|TRBJ2-7|TRBV2
CASSGGSEGYEQYF
TGTGCCAGCAGTGGTGGTTCGGAGGGGTACGAGCAGTACTTC
>few|-|TRBJ2-7|TRBV4-1
CASSQDWGAASYEQYF
TGCGCCAGCAGCCAAGATTGGGGGGCAGCATCCTACGAGCAGTACTTC
>few|-|TRBJ1-1|TRBV18
CASSPPSYNSEAFF
TGTGCCAGCTCACCACCGTCTTACAACTCTGAAGCTTTCTTT
>-|-|TRBJ2-7|TRBV6-5
CASSYGLYEQYF
TGTGCCAGCAGTTACGGGCTCTACGAGCAGTACTTC
>-|-|TRBJ1-5|TRBV29-1
CSVSPGGNQPQHF
TGCAGCGTCTCCCCAGGCGGCAATCAGCCCCAGCATTTT
>once|TRBD2|TRBJ2-2|TRBV5-4
CASSFAGVDTGEVFF
TGTGCCAGCAGCTTTGCGGGGGTGGACACCGGGGAGGTGTTTTTT
>-|-|TRBJ2-3|TRBV7-2
CASSLGGGAQYF
TGTGCCAGCAGCTTAGGTGGGGGCGCGCAGTATTTT
>few|TRBD1|TRBJ2-3|TRBV11-2
CASSDRVIGGVPDTQYF
TGTGCCAGCAGCGACAGGGTTATTGGTGGGGTCCCAGATACGCAGTATTTT
>-|-|TRBJ2-5|TRBV20-1
CSARDPRSQETQYF
TGCAGTGCTAGAGATCCCCGCAGCCAAGAGACCCAGTACTTC
>-|-|TRBJ2-7|TRBV18
CASSPSGRPSYEQYF
TGTGCCAGCTCACCAAGTGGGAGGCCCTCCTACGAGCAGTACTTC
>few|-|TRBJ1-2|TRBV12-3/TRBV12-4
CASSSGPAGYTF
TGTGCCAGCAGTTCGGGCCCTGCGGGCTACACCTTC
>many|-|TRBJ2-2|TRBV13
CASSLSAGELFF
TGTGCCAGCAGCTTATCGGCCGGGGAGCTGTTTTTT
>many|-|TRBJ1-4|TRBV5-1
CASTYRGKLFF
TGCGCCAGCACGTACCGCGGGAAACTGTTTTTT
>-|TRBD2|TRBJ2-7|TRBV10-3
CAISGSGGTSSYEQYF
TGTGCCATCAGTGGGAGCGGCGGGACTAGCTCCTACGAGCAGTACTTC
>few|-|TRBJ2-5|TRBV20-1
CSARVRNQETQYF
TGCAGTGCTAGAGTGCGTAACCAAGAGACCCAGTACTTC
>-|-|TRBJ2-7|TRBV7-9
CASSPREGASYEQCF
TGTGCCAGCAGCCCCCGGGAGGGGGCTTCCTACGAGCAGTGCTTC
>-|-|TRBJ2-6|TRBV18
CASSPFEEGANVLTF
TGTGCCAGCTCACCATTCGAGGAGGGGGCCAACGTCCTGACTTTC
>few|-|TRBJ2-4|TRBV12-3/TRBV12-4
CASGSPVLYF
TGTGCCAGCGGGTCCCCAGTATTGTACTTC
>few|-|TRBJ2-7|TRBV11-2
CASSLGFSYEQYF
TGTGCCAGCAGCTTAGGGTTCTCCTACGAGCAGTACTTC
>-|TRBD2|TRBJ2-3|TRBV12-3/TRBV12-4
CASSLALAGGADTQYF
TGTGCCAGCAGTTTAGCCCTAGCGGGAGGTGCAGATACGCAGTATTTT
>few|TRBD1|TRBJ2-3|TRBV20-1
CSALDRPQADTQYF
TGCAGTGCCCTGGACAGGCCTCAAGCAGATACGCAGTATTTT
>few|-|TRBJ2-2|TRBV25-1
CASSDPGQGSTGELFF
TGTGCCAGCAGTGACCCGGGGCAGGGTTCCACCGGGGAGCTGTTTTTT
>many|-|TRBJ2-2|TRBV7-8
CASSPKITNTGELFF
TGTGCCAGCAGCCCAAAGATAACGAACACCGGGGAGCTGTTTTTT
>few|TRBD1|TRBJ1-2|TRBV11-2
CASSAKQGADGYTF
TGTGCCAGCAGCGCGAAGCAGGGGGCTGACGGCTACACCTTC
>-|-|TRBJ1-6|TRBV13
CASSRQARASPLHF
TGTGCCAGCAGCCGACAGGCCCGCGCTTCACCCCTCCACTTT
>-|-|TRBJ2-5|TRBV2
CAVRRSLQETQYF
TGTGCCGTACGCAGGTCCCTCCAAGAGACCCAGTACTTC
>few|TRBD2|TRBJ2-1|TRBV6-4
CASSASGSNYNEQFF
TGTGCCAGCAGCGCTAGCGGGAGCAACTACAATGAGCAGTTCTTC
>many|-|TRBJ1-4|TRBV19
CASSIEGATNEKLFF
TGTGCCAGTAGTATAGAGGGGGCGACTAATGAAAAACTGTTTTTT
>-|-|TRBJ1-1|TRBV5-1
CASSLALRDTEAFF
TGCGCCAGCAGCTTGGCCCTGAGAGACACTGAAGCTTTCTTT
>few|TRBD2|TRBJ2-2|TRBV6-5
CASSYAPGLSTGELFF
TGTGCCAGCAGTTACGCCCCGGGACTATCCACCGGGGAGCTGTTTTTT
>few|-|TRBJ1-2|TRBV25-1
CASSESRQALYDYTF
TGTGCCAGCAGTGAATCTCGACAGGCCCTATATGACTACACCTTC
>-|-|TRBJ2-5|TRBV20-1
CSARGGEETQYF
TGCAGTGCTAGGGGCGGGGAAGAGACCCAGTACTTC